The 25 T cell receptor beta chains below come from one sample, sequenced in a study of Graves' ophthalmopathy and Graves' hyperthyroidism. The sequenced template was RNA, covering the TCR beta CDR3 region. Following a first-round RT-PCR that used HTBI primers, a second-round multiplex PCR was carried out. MiXCR was run by TCRdb on the multiplex PCR reads, yielding one entry per CDR3 protein. The table records approximately 1.2 million distinct CDR3 sequences, 35% to 40% of them present only once. The sample taken for sequencing was peripheral blood or thyroid tissue (not recorded which). These receptor sequences come from an adult man with Graves' hyperthyroidism.

This rearrangement joins TRBV24-1 to TRBJ2-7, with TRBD2 matching over 11 bases. CDR1 and CDR2 (germline): KGHDR, SFDVKD. The CDR3 has 13 residues. This CDR3 reads CANRPGLADEQYF. The CDR3 nucleotides read TGTGCTAACCGCCCGGGACTAGCGGACGAGCAGTACTTC.

This chain joins TRBV2 and TRBJ1-5; D ambiguous. V lost 1 base, J lost 15 bases, and 10 bases lay in between. Germline lookup yields CDR1 SNHLY and CDR2 FYNNEI. The CDR3 is 11 amino acids. The CDR3 loop is CASSEVAPRHF. CDR3 nucleotide sequence: TGTGCCAGCAGTGAAGTCGCCCCTAGGCATTTT.

The table lists this clonotype with many counts. J is TRBJ1-5 and V is TRBV24-1, with 7 positions matching TRBD1. J lost 5 bases, V lost 7 bases, and 7 bases had no gene match. The CDR3 has 14 residues. From germline, CDR1 is KGHDR and CDR2 SFDVKD. CDR3 bases: TGTGCCACCAGGGGACAGAGTGCACATCAGCCCCAGCATTTT. This codes for CATRGQSAHQPQHF.

This chain uses TRBV9 with TRBJ2-7, with TRBD1 as a possible D gene (6 bases). The V gene lost 2 bases and the J gene lost 5 bases, with 17 bases spanning the gap. The germline V gene encodes CDR1 SGDLS and CDR2 YYNGEE. The CDR3 is made up of 15 amino acids. The CDR3 reads CASSVDGEQGHEQYF. The CDR3 DNA reads as TGTGCCAGCAGCGTTGATGGGGAACAGGGCCACGAGCAGTACTTC.

This clonotype was seen at least ten times. The chain uses TRBV6-5 and TRBJ2-7, with D perhaps TRBD1 or TRBD2 (5 bases each). This CDR3 is 14 amino acids long. Germline V gene sequence: CDR1 MNHEY, CDR2 SVGAGI. The V gene lost 6 bases and the J gene lost 3 bases, with 15 bases spanning the gap. The CDR3 DNA is TGTGCCAGCAGCCTACTGGGGGATTACTACGAGCAGTACTTC. Its translation is CASSLLGDYYEQYF.

In its sample, this clonotype was seen many times. The rearrangement links TRBV2 to TRBJ2-6, with D tentatively TRBD2 (5 bases). Deletions cut 7 bases from V and 2 bases from J, with 12 bases between. The V gene's germline CDR1 is SNHLY and CDR2 FYNNEI. This CDR3 has 15 amino acids. CDR3 in amino acids: CASNFRGTGANVLTF. CDR3 DNA sequence: TGTGCCAGCAATTTCCGGGGTACTGGGGCCAACGTCCTGACTTTC.

The chain couples TRBV5-1 to TRBJ1-2; D possibly corresponds to TRBD1 (5 bases). This CDR3 is 15 amino acids long. Germline V gene sequence: CDR1 SGHRS, CDR2 YFSETQ. The germline V and J ends were trimmed by 4 bases and 5 bases, with 18 bases remaining between them. The CDR3, as DNA: TGCGCCAGCAGCCGGGACGCAGGATCGAGATATGGCTACACCTTC. Amino acids: CASSRDAGSRYGYTF.

This clonotype was counted once. V usage is TRBV2 and J usage is TRBJ1-2, with D possibly matching TRBD1 (6 bases). Germline CDR1 and CDR2: SNHLY and FYNNEI. There are 12 residues in the CDR3. Trimming pared 8 bases from V and 8 bases from J, leaving 15 bases between. CDR3 DNA sequence: TGTGCCAGCGACAGGCGGGGCAAAGGCTACACCTTC. Residues: CASDRRGKGYTF.

Notes on this clonotype: A much larger clone lies a single base off, so this may be a read error. The gene calls are TRBV7-9 and TRBJ1-2; D unresolved. Trimming removed 0 bases at V and 2 bases at J, with 7 bases between. This CDR3 has 14 residues. CDR1 is SEHNR, CDR2 FQNEAQ, per germline (reference sequence). As DNA, the CDR3 is TGTGCCAGCAGCTTAGCGGTTCAGAACTATGGCTACACCTTC. It specifies CASSLAVQNYGYTF.

The CDR3 protein is CASLKGDSWEKLFF. The DNA of the CDR3 is TGTGCCAGCTTGAAGGGGGACAGTTGGGAAAAACTGTTTTTT. The chain uses TRBV12-3 or TRBV12-4 and TRBJ1-4; 7 nucleotides align to TRBD1. The CDR3 is 14 amino acids. V was clipped by 8 bases and J by 8 bases; unmatched bases: 11.

The sample holds a few counts of this clonotype. V is TRBV2 and J is TRBJ1-6; TRBD1 aligns across 8 bases. The CDR3 has 13 amino acids. Unmatched junction bases numbered 5, after V lost 11 bases and J lost 5 bases. The germline gives CDR1 SNHLY, CDR2 FYNNEI. The CDR3 sequence is CAFGQGHNSPLHF. The CDR3 nucleotides are TGTGCCTTTGGACAGGGCCATAATTCACCCCTCCACTTT.

This clonotype occurred many times. This chain uses TRBV2 with TRBJ1-1; 7 bases fit TRBD1. The CDR3 totals 14 residues. Germline-derived CDR1 and CDR2 are SNHLY and FYNNEI. J lost 0 bases, V lost 6 bases, and 4 bases had no gene match. The CDR3 here is CASRQGQMNTEAFF. CDR3 in DNA: TGTGCCAGCAGACAGGGACAGATGAACACTGAAGCTTTCTTT.

Ten or more counts support this clonotype. The chain combines TRBV2 with TRBJ1-2; D not resolved. V was cut by 6 bases and J by 8 bases, with 13 bases left in between. Germline CDR1 reads SNHLY; CDR2 reads FYNNEI. This CDR3 spans 12 amino acids. CDR3: CASSADSPGYTF. DNA of the CDR3: TGTGCCAGCAGCGCGGACTCTCCCGGCTACACCTTC.

This clonotype was detected only a few times. The chain uses TRBV28 and TRBJ1-1; 7 nucleotides match TRBD1. V lost 5 bases, J lost 7 bases, and 4 bases stayed unmatched. Germline loops: CDR1 MDHEN, CDR2 SYDVKM. The CDR3 covers 12 residues. CDR3 bases: TGTGCCAGCAGTCGGGACAGCGATGAAGCTTTCTTT. It yields the protein CASSRDSDEAFF.

This clonotype has ten or more counts. The rearrangement joins TRBV7-9 to TRBJ2-7; D is unclear. The length of the CDR3 is 14 residues. V was shortened by 0 bases and J by 2 bases, with 8 bases between the two germline ends. Germline loops: CDR1 SEHNR, CDR2 FQNEAQ (reference sequence). In nucleotides, the CDR3 is TGTGCCAGCAGCTTAGCCCGACCCCCCTACGAGCAGTACTTC. It is translated as CASSLARPPYEQYF.

The chain links TRBV10-2 to TRBJ2-5; perhaps TRBD1 as D (6 bases). The germline V gene has CDR1 WSHSY and CDR2 SAAADI. This CDR3 contains 14 residues. Between the trimmed V and J ends, which lost 3 bases and 3 bases, there was a span of 11 bases. CDR3 sequence reads: CASSDGTREETQYF. DNA of the CDR3: TGCGCCAGCAGTGATGGGACACGAGAAGAGACCCAGTACTTC.

This clonotype was detected a few times. The V and J genes are TRBV5-8 and TRBJ1-6; 10 nucleotides align to TRBD1. Per the germline V gene, CDR1 is SGHTS and CDR2 is YDEGEE. The CDR3 runs to 17 residues. J gave up 6 bases and V 4 bases, and 10 bases lay outside the gene matches. DNA of the CDR3: TGTGCCAGCAGCCTCTATGGGACAGGGGCGGGTAATTCACCCCTCCACTTT. Its protein is CASSLYGTGAGNSPLHF.

The table lists this clonotype with many counts. V usage is TRBV19 and J usage is TRBJ1-6, with D perhaps matching TRBD1 (6 bases). Germline V gene sequence: CDR1 LNHDA, CDR2 SQIVND (reference sequence). V dropped 4 bases and J dropped 9 bases, with 13 bases sitting between them. The CDR3 contains 14 residues. CDR3 in DNA: TGTGCCAGTAGTAGCCTCCAGGGGCCTTCACCCCTCCACTTT. Amino acids: CASSSLQGPSPLHF.

This clonotype was recorded at least ten times. V and J are TRBV15 and TRBJ2-5; a possible D gene is TRBD2 (5 bases). CDR3 size: 15 residues. Germline values: CDR1 LNHNV, CDR2 YYDKDF (reference sequence). Trimming removed 0 bases at V and 1 base at J, with 9 bases between. CDR3 sequence reads: CATSRDRGSQETQYF. The CDR3 bases are TGTGCCACCAGCAGAGATCGAGGGAGCCAAGAGACCCAGTACTTC.

The V gene is TRBV29-1, the J gene TRBJ2-5; a weak D match, TRBD1 (6 bases). V lost 3 bases, J lost 4 bases, and 12 bases lay in between. Germline V gene sequence: CDR1 SQVTM, CDR2 ANQGSEA. CDR3 length equals 13 residues. CDR3 region: CSVDSGDRETQYF. DNA for the CDR3: TGCAGCGTTGACTCAGGGGACCGAGAGACCCAGTACTTC.

This clonotype was found many times. CDR3 DNA sequence: TGTGCCAGTAGTATTAGCGGAAAGAACACCGGGGAGCTGTTTTTT. Amino acids: CASSISGKNTGELFF. J is TRBJ2-2 and V is TRBV19; tentatively, D is TRBD2 (6 bases). Germline-derived CDR1 and CDR2 are LNHDA and SQIVND (reference sequence). V was clipped by 3 bases and J by 1 base, with 9 bases between them. CDR3 length: 15 residues.

This rearrangement joins TRBV5-1 to TRBJ2-7, with TRBD1 identical over 7 bases. This CDR3 comprises 16 residues. V gave up 4 bases and J gave up 0 bases; unmatched junction bases: 10. Per the germline V gene, CDR1 is SGHRS and CDR2 is YFSETQ. This CDR3 reads CASSTDRAISSYEQYF. CDR3 DNA: TGCGCCAGCAGCACCGACAGGGCTATAAGCTCCTACGAGCAGTACTTC.

This clonotype was recorded many times. The rearrangement joins TRBV25-1 to TRBJ2-5; 9 bases match TRBD1. V gave up 8 bases and J gave up 5 bases; unmatched junction bases: 12. CDR1 is MGHDK, CDR2 SYGVNS, per germline. The CDR3 is 15 residues long. The CDR3 region is CASGKFGTGSETQYF. Here the CDR3 DNA reads TGTGCCAGCGGTAAATTCGGGACAGGGTCTGAGACCCAGTACTTC.

The count of this clonotype is one. The V gene is TRBV20-1, the J gene TRBJ1-2; the D is unclear. CDR1 and CDR2 (germline): DFQATT, SNEGSKA (reference sequence). CDR3 size: 13 residues. V was pared by 0 bases and J by 7 bases, with 12 bases between. The CDR3 bases are TGCAGTGCTAGAGATGACGGGGTTAGTGGCTACACCTTC. Translation: CSARDDGVSGYTF.

V and J are TRBV18 and TRBJ1-2; D is unresolved. Germline V CDR1 and CDR2: KGHSH, LQKENI. CDR3 length: 13 amino acids. Trimming shortened V by 4 bases and J by 2 bases, and 8 bases separated the two germline ends. CDR3 in DNA: TGTGCCAGCTCACGGAGTGCGAACTATGGCTACACCTTC. Translated: CASSRSANYGYTF.